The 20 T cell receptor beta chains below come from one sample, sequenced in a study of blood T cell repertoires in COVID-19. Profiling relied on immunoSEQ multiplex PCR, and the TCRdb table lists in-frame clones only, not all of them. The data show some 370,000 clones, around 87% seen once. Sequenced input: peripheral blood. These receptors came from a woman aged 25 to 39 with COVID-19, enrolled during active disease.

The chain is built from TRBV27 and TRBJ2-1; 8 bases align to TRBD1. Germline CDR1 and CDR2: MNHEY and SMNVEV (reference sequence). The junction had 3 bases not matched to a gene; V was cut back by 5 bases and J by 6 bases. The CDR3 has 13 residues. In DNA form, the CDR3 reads TGTGCCAGCAGTAGAACAGGGGGCAATGAGCAGTTCTTC. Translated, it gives CASSRTGGNEQFF.

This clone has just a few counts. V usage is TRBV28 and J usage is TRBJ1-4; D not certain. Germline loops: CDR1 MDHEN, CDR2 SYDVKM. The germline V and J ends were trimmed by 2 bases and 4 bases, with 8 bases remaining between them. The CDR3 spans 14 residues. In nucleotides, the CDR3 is TGTGCCAGCAGTTTAGGGCACCGTAATGAAAAACTGTTTTTT. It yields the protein CASSLGHRNEKLFF.

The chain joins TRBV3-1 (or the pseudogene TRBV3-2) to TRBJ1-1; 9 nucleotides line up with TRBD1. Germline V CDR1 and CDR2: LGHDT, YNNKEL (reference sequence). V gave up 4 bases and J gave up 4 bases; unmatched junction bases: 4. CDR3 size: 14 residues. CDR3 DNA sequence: TGTGCCAGCAGCCTTGGGGGACAGGGCACTGAAGCTTTCTTT. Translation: CASSLGGQGTEAFF.

The chain's CDR3 is CASSLVQLAGSGELFF. The DNA for the CDR3 is TGCGCCAGCAGCCTAGTCCAACTAGCGGGTTCCGGGGAGCTGTTTTTT. V gene TRBV4-1 combines with J gene TRBJ2-2, with TRBD2 matching over 9 bases. Germline CDR1 reads MGHRA; CDR2 reads YSYEKL. The CDR3 is 16 residues long. V shed 4 bases, J shed 6 bases, and the junction held 9 bases outside the gene matches.

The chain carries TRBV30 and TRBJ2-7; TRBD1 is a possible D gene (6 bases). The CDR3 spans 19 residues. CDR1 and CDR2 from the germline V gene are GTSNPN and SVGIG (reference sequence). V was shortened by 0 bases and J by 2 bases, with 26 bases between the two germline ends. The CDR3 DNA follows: TGTGCCTGGAGTGTAAGATGGGACATCGGTCCCGACCCCACCTACGAGCAGTACTTC. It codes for CAWSVRWDIGPDPTYEQYF.

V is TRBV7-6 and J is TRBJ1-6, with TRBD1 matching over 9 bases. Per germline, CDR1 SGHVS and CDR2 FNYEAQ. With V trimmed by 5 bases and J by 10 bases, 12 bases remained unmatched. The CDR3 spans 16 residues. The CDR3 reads CASSLGTGLRRSPLHF. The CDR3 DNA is TGTGCCAGCAGCCTGGGGACAGGGTTACGCCGGTCACCCCTCCACTTT.

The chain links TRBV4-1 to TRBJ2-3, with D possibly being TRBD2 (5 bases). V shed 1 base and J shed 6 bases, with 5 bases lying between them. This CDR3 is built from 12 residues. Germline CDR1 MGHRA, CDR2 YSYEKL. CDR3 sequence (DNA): TGCGCCAGCAGCCAAGTAGCGGATACGCAGTATTTT. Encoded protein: CASSQVADTQYF.

CDR3 protein: CASSLTGFRTDTQYF. CDR3 DNA sequence: TGTGCCAGCAGCTTGACAGGGTTCCGGACAGATACGCAGTATTTT. This chain uses TRBV5-6 with TRBJ2-3, with D perhaps matching TRBD1 (6 bases). V shed 1 base and J shed 3 bases, with 12 bases lying between them. There are 15 residues in the CDR3. The germline V gene has CDR1 SGHDT and CDR2 YYEEEE.

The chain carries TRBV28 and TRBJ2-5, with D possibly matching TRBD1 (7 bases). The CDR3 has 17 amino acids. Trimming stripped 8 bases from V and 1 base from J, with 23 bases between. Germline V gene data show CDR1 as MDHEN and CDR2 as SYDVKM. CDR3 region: CASGRPLGGTVQETQYF. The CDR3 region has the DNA TGTGCCAGCGGGCGTCCACTTGGCGGGACAGTCCAAGAGACCCAGTACTTC.

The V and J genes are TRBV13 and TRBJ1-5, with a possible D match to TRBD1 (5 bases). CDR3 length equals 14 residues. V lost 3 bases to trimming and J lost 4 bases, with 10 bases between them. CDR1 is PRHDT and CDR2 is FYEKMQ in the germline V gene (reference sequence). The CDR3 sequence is CASSFGGLNQPQHF. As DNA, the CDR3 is TGTGCCAGCAGCTTCGGGGGTCTGAATCAGCCCCAGCATTTT.

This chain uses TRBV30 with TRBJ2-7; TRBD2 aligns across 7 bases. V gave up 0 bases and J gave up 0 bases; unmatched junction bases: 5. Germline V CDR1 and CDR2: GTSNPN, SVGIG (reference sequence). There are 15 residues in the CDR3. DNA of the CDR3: TGTGCCTGGAGTGTGGGCGGGAGCATCTCCTACGAGCAGTACTTC. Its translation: CAWSVGGSISYEQYF. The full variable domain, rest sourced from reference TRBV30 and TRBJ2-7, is SQTIHQWPATLVQPVGSPLSLECTVEGTSNPNLYWYRQAAGRGLQLLFYSVGIGQISSEVPQNLSASRPQDRQFILSSKKLLLSDSGFYLCAWSVGGSISYEQYFGPGTRLTVT.

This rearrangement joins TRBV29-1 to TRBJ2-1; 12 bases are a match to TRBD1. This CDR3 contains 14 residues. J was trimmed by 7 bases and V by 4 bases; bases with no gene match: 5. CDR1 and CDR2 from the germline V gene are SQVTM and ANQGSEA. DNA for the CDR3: TGCAGCGTTGCCTCGGGACAGGGGGCGAATGAGCAGTTCTTC. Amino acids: CSVASGQGANEQFF.

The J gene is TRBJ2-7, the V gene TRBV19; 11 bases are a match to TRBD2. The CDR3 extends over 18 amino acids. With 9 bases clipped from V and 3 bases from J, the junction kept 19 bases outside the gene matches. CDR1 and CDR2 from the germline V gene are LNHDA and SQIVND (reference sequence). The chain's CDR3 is CARDFPLAGGRIYYEQYF. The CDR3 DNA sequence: TGTGCCAGGGACTTCCCTCTAGCGGGAGGACGGATTTACTACGAGCAGTACTTC.

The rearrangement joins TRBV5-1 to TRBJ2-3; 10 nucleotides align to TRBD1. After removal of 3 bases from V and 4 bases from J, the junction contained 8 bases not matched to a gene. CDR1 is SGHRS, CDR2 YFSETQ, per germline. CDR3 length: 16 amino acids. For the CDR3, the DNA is TGCGCCAGCAGCTCGCCCGGACAGGGGGACTCAGATACGCAGTATTTT. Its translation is CASSSPGQGDSDTQYF.

CDR3 DNA sequence: TGTGCCATCAGCCCGGGACTAGCGGCCGAGCAGTACTTC. Encoded protein: CAISPGLAAEQYF. The chain recombines TRBV10-3 with TRBJ2-7; 11 bases line up with TRBD2. The CDR3 covers 13 residues. CDR1 and CDR2 from the germline V gene are ENHRY and SYGVKD. J was trimmed by 6 bases and V by 6 bases; bases with no gene match: 4.

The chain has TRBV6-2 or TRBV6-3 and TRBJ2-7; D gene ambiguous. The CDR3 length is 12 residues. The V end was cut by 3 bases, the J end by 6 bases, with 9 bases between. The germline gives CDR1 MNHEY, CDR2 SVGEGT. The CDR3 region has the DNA TGTGCCAGCAGTTATACTTGGTCCGAGCAGTACTTC. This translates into CASSYTWSEQYF.

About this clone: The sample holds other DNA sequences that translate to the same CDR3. The CDR3: CASSIGQNTEAFF. The CDR3 DNA sequence: TGTGCCAGTAGTATAGGACAGAACACTGAAGCTTTCTTT. The chain recombines TRBV19 with TRBJ1-1, with D unclear. There are 13 residues in the CDR3. Germline CDR1 reads LNHDA; CDR2 reads SQIVND (reference sequence). V shed 1 base and J shed 1 base, with 4 bases lying between them.

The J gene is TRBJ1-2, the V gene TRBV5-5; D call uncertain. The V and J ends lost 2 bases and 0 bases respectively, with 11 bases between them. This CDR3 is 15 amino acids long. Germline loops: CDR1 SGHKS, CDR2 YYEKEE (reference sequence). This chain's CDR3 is CASSFATATNYGYTF. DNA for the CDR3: TGTGCCAGCAGCTTCGCCACAGCTACTAACTATGGCTACACCTTC.

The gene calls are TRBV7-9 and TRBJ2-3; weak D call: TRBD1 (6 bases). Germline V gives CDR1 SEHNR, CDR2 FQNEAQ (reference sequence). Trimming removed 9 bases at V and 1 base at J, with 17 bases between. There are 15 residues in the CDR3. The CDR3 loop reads CASLMTQGGTDTQYF. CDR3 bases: TGTGCCAGTTTAATGACACAGGGAGGCACAGATACGCAGTATTTT.

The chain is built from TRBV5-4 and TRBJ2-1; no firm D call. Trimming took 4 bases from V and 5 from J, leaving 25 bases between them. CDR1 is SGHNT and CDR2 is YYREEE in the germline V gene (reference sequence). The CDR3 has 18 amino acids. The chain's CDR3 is CASSPLRNRVDIHNEQFF. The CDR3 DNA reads TGTGCCAGCAGCCCCTTACGCAATCGGGTCGATATTCACAATGAGCAGTTCTTC.